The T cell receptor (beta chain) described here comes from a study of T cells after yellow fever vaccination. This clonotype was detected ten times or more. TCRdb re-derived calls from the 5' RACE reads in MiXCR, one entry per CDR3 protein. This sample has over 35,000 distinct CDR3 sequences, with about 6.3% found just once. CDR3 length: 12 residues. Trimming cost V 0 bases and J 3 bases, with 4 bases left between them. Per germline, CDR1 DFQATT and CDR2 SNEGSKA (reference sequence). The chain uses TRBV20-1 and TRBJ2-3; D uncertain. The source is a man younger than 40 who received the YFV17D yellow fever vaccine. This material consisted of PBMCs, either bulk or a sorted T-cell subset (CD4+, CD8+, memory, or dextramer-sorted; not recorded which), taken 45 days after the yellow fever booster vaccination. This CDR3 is CSAREFTDTQYF. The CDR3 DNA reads TGCAGTGCTAGAGAATTTACAGATACGCAGTATTTT.